This record looks at one T cell receptor beta chain sequence and its context. Its antigen is as yet unknown. Given the absence of the conserved phenylalanine or tryptophan at the CDR3 end, a read error is likely. The template, 450 to 650 ng total RNA, yielded TCR beta cDNA made with a constant-region primer. Libraries covering TCR beta were generated through three nested multiplex PCR rounds (using a slightly modified ARM-PCR). MiXCR, run by TCRdb on the multiplex PCR reads, gives a single entry per CDR3 protein. This table has about 310,000 distinct CDR3 sequences, roughly three fifths appearing once. These data come from a study of tumor-infiltrating lymphocytes in primary liver carcinoma. Study context: Resecting the tumor surgically was how the patients' primary liver carcinoma was treated.

Points from the study as a whole: A significantly higher top-250-clone fraction was found in tumors than in blood (p = 0.039). Owing to bulk unsorted samples, no comparison was made between CD4+ and CD8+ repertoires.

Out of unsorted whole blood came the blood RNA, and germline DNA was extracted as well. Material: peripheral blood. This receptor was taken from a woman in her 30s with primary liver carcinoma and hepatitis B virus infection.

CDR3 in amino acids: CASSVLGTGKETQYI. CDR3 DNA: TGTGCCAGCAGCGTACTTGGGACTGGGAAAGAGACCCAGTACATC. The chain is built from TRBV11-2 and TRBJ2-5; D is possibly TRBD2 (6 bases). CDR1 and CDR2 from the germline V gene are SGHAT and FQNNGV. Trimming shortened V by 5 bases and J by 3 bases, and 16 bases separated the two germline ends. The CDR3 has 15 residues.